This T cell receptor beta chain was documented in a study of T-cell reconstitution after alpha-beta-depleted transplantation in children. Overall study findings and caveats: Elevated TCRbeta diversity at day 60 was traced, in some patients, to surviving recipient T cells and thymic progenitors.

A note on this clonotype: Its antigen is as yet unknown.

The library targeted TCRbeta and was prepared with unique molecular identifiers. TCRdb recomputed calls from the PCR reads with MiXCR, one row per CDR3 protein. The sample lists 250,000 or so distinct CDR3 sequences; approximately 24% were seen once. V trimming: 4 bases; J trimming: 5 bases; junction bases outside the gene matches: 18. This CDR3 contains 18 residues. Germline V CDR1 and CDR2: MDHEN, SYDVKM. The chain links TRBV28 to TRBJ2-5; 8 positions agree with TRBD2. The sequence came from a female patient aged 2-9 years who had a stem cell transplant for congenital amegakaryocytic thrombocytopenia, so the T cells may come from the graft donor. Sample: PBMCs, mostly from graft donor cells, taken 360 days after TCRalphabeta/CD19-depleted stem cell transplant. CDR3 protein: CASSSIQRAGEEMETQYF. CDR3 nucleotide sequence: TGTGCCAGCAGTTCCATCCAAAGAGCGGGAGAGGAGATGGAGACCCAGTACTTC. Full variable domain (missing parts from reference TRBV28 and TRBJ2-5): DVKVTQSSRYLVKRTGEKVFLECVQDMDHENMFWYRQDPGLGLRLIYFSYDVKMKEKGDIPEGYSVSREKKERFSLILESASTNQTSMYLCASSSIQRAGEEMETQYFGPGTRLLVL.